This T cell receptor beta chain was profiled in a study of blood T cell repertoires in COVID-19. Study details: PBMCs, B-cell-depleted T cells, or T cells provided the cDNA or gDNA that made up the material.

Original analysis: Reference gene primer amplification gave nucleated cell count estimates. Sequenced by immunoSEQ multiplex PCR; TCRdb stores in-frame clones only, minus some. The D gene and trimming were derived from the DNA, and the V and J assignments and clone size from that table. The table shows hundreds of thousands of clones, with roughly 85% occurring only once. This CDR3 is built from 12 residues. Germline loops: CDR1 SGDLS, CDR2 YYNGEE. V was clipped by 7 bases and J by 2 bases, with 10 bases between them. This TCR derives from a man in his fifties or sixties with active or convalescent COVID-19. V usage is TRBV9 and J usage is TRBJ2-7, with D uncertain. Source material: peripheral blood. Here the CDR3 DNA reads TGTGCCAGCCTGAGTCTCGCCTACGAGCAGTACTTC. Protein: CASLSLAYEQYF.